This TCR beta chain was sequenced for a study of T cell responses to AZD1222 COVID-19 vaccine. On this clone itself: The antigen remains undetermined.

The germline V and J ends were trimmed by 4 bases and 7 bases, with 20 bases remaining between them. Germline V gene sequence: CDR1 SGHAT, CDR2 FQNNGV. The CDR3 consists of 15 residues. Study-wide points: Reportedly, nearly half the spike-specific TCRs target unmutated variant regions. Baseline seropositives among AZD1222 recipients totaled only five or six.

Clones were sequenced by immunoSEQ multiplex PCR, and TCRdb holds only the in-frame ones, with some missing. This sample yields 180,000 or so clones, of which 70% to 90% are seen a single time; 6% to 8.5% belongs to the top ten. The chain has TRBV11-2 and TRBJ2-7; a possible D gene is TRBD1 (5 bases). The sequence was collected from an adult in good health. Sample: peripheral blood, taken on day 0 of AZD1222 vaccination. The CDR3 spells CASSYQTGGAGEQYF. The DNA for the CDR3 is TGTGCCAGCAGCTACCAAACGGGTGGGGCTGGAGAGCAGTACTTC. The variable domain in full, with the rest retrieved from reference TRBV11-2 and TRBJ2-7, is EAGVAQSPRYKIIEKRQSVAFWCNPISGHATLYWYQQILGQGPKLLIQFQNNGVVDDSQLPKDRFSAERLKGVDSTLKIQPAKLEDSAVYLCASSYQTGGAGEQYFGPGTRLTVT.